This T cell receptor beta chain was recovered during a study of T-cell reconstitution after alpha-beta-depleted transplantation in children. On this clonotype itself: The antigen remains undetermined.

Preparation of the TCRbeta library was carried out with unique molecular identifiers. TCRdb reprocessed the PCR reads via MiXCR and lists one record per CDR3 protein. The sample includes around 300,000 distinct CDR3 sequences, approximately 23% of them seen just once. J lost 2 bases, V lost 7 bases, and 10 bases had no gene match. CDR1 is SQVTM and CDR2 is ANQGSEA in the germline V gene. This CDR3 is 14 amino acids long. Study-level points and caveats: Reportedly, alpha-beta T cells present about two months post-transplant originated from several hundred expanded clones of graft origin. Newly produced T cells mostly accounted for T-cell counts and diversity one year post-transplant.

V gene TRBV29-1 combines with J gene TRBJ2-7, with 8 bases matching TRBD2. Sequencing was performed on PBMCs, mostly from graft donor cells, taken 180 days after TCRalphabeta/CD19-depleted stem cell transplant. This TCR came from a male patient between 10 and 17 years old who had a stem cell transplant for acute lymphoblastic leukemia, so the T cells may come from the graft donor. The CDR3 DNA reads TGCAGCGCCCTTAGCGGGGAGAACACCTACGAGCAGTACTTC. Its protein is CSALSGENTYEQYF.